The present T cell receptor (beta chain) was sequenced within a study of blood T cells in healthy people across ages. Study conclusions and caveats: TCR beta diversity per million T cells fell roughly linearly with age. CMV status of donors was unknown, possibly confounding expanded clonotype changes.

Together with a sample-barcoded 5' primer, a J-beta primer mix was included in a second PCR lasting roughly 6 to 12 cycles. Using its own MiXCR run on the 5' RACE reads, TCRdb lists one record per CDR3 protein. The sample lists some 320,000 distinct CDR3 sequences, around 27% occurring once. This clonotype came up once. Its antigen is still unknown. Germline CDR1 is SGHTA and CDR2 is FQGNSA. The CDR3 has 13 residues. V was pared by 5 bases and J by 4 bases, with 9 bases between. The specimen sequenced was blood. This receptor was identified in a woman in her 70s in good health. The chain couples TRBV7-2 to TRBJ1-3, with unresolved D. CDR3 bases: TGTGCCAGCAGCCCCCAGACAGGAAACACCATATATTTT. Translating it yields CASSPQTGNTIYF.